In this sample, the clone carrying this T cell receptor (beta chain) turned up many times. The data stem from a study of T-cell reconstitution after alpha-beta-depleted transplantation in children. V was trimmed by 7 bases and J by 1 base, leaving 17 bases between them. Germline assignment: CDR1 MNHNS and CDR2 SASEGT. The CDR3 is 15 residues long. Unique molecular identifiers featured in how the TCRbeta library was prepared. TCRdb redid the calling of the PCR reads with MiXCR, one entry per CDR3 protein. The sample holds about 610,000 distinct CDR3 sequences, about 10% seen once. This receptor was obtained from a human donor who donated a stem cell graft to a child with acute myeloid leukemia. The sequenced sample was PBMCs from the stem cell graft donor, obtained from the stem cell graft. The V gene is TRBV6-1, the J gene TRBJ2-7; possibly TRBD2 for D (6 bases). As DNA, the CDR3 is TGTGCCAGCACCGGAGGAGGGGCGAAGTCCTACGAGCAGTACTTC. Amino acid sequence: CASTGGGAKSYEQYF.